A single sample is the source of the 6 T cell receptor beta chains below, sequenced in a study of graft-versus-host responses after intestinal transplantation. Sequencing was performed with immunoSEQ multiplex PCR; in TCRdb, only in-frame clones are kept and a portion is missing. This table has roughly 120,000 clones, 85% to 95% appearing once. Which antigens these TCRs recognize remains unknown. The sample was unstimulated CD4+ T cells sorted from spleen or lymph node cells, taken before transplant. The source is a human donor who was the organ donor for an intestinal transplant.

The chain couples TRBV6-5 to TRBJ1-2, with D hard to call. This CDR3 spans 12 amino acids. Trimming shortened V by 5 bases and J by 0 bases, and 4 bases separated the two germline ends. The germline CDR1 and CDR2 sequences are MNHEY and SVGAGI. For the CDR3, the DNA is TGTGCCAGCAGTGAAACTAACTATGGCTACACCTTC. This codes for CASSETNYGYTF.

The V call is TRBV11-2, the J call TRBJ2-7; 13 nucleotides match TRBD2. Trimming cost V 5 bases and J 5 bases; bases outside gene matches: 9. The CDR3 is 16 residues long. Germline V gene lookup returns CDR1 SGHAT and CDR2 FQNNGV. The DNA for the CDR3 is TGTGCCAGCAGCCCGGTACTAGCGGGAGGGTTGAACGAGCAGTACTTC. This translates into CASSPVLAGGLNEQYF.

V and J are TRBV5-6 and TRBJ1-1; D perhaps matches TRBD1 (6 bases). CDR3 length equals 14 residues. Germline values: CDR1 SGHDT, CDR2 YYEEEE. V lost 1 base, J lost 2 bases, and 9 bases lay in between. This chain's CDR3 is CASSLRGANTEAFF. The DNA of the CDR3 is TGTGCCAGCAGCTTGAGGGGGGCCAACACTGAAGCTTTCTTT.

This chain links TRBV5-4 with TRBJ2-5, with 14 bases aligning to TRBD2. The J call could be wrong; TRBJ2-7 is a better fit for the DNA end. The CDR3 has 15 amino acids. Germline CDR1 and CDR2: SGHNT and YYREEE (reference sequence). The CDR3 protein is CASSLEGLAGGEQYF. For the CDR3, the DNA is TGTGCCAGCAGCTTGGAAGGACTAGCGGGAGGCGAGCAGTACTTC.

The chain uses TRBV6-1 and TRBJ1-3; no clear D gene. Per the germline V gene, CDR1 is MNHNS and CDR2 is SASEGT. The CDR3 sequence is 14 residues long. Trimming stripped 7 bases from V and 1 base from J, with 11 bases between. Here the CDR3 DNA reads TGTGCCAGCATCCAAGGAGGTTCTGGAAACACCATATATTTT. Encoded protein: CASIQGGSGNTIYF.

The genes are TRBV7-6 and TRBJ2-7, with 8 bases lining up with TRBD2. V lost 1 base to trimming and J lost 11 bases; unmatched junction nucleotides: 13. The CDR3 totals 15 residues. Germline V gene sequence: CDR1 SGHVS, CDR2 FNYEAQ. This chain's CDR3 is CASSLDLGAGDREYF. CDR3 nucleotides: TGTGCCAGCAGCTTAGATCTAGGAGCGGGAGACCGGGAGTACTTC. The whole variable domain, filled in from reference TRBV7-6 and TRBJ2-7, reads GAGVSQSPRYKVTKRGQDVALRCDPISGHVSLYWYRQALGQGPEFLTYFNYEAQQDKSGLPNDRFSAERPEGSISTLTIQRTEQRDSAMYRCASSLDLGAGDREYFGPGTRLTVT.